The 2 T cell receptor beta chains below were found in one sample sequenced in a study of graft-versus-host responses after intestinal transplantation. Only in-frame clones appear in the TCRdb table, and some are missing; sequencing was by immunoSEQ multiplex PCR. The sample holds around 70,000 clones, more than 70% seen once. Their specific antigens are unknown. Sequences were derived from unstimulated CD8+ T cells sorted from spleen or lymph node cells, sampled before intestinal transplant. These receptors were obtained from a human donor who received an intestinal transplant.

The CDR3 nucleotides are TGCGCCAGCAGCCGGGGAAGGGGATGGACTGAAGCTTTCTTT. Protein: CASSRGRGWTEAFF. This rearrangement joins TRBV4-1 to TRBJ1-1; a possible D gene is TRBD1 (5 bases). The CDR3 is 14 residues long. V was shortened by 4 bases and J by 5 bases, with 14 bases between the two germline ends. Germline assignment: CDR1 MGHRA and CDR2 YSYEKL.

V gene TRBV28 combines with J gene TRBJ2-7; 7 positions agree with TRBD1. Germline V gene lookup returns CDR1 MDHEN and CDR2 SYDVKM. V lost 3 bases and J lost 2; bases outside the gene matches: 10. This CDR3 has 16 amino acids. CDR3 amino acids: CASSFEDRQPPYEQYF. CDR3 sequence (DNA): TGTGCCAGCAGTTTCGAGGACAGGCAGCCTCCCTACGAGCAGTACTTC.